These T cell receptor beta chains were read from a single sample in a study of shared T cell receptors in the human thymus. Measured with immunoSEQ multiplex PCR; TCRdb has only the in-frame clones, and not every one. The data show hundreds of thousands of clones, roughly 90% seen once. This sample was also put to use in a study of human thymus T cells.

The specimen was thymocytes. All receptors come from a boy less than two years old with a congenital heart defect. The CDR3 runs from the conserved cysteine through the conserved F or W. The order of the fields is V gene, J gene, clone size, D gene, CDR3 protein, CDR3 DNA. A D gene is named only where the DNA matches it firmly. Size values are once, few and many counts, or a class for expanded clones, and some rows have none.

v_gene: TRBV5-1
j_gene: TRBJ2-7
abundance: once
d_gene: .
CDR3aa: CASSLEQGPYYEQYF
CDR3nt: TGCGCCAGCAGCTTGGAACAGGGACCCTACTACGAGCAGTACTTC

v_gene: TRBV4-1
j_gene: TRBJ2-7
abundance: .
d_gene: .
CDR3aa: CASSQGGTRREQYF
CDR3nt: TGCGCCAGCAGCCAAGGGGGTACTAGGCGTGAGCAGTACTTC

v_gene: TRBV10-2
j_gene: TRBJ2-5
abundance: .
d_gene: TRBD2
CDR3aa: CASSERASGRGETQYF
CDR3nt: TGCGCCAGCAGTGAGAGAGCTAGCGGGAGAGGAGAGACCCAGTACTTC

v_gene: TRBV7-6
j_gene: TRBJ2-3
abundance: .
d_gene: TRBD2
CDR3aa: CASSLGRLAPRASTDTQYF
CDR3nt: TGTGCCAGCAGCTTAGGTCGACTAGCGCCGAGAGCTAGCACAGATACGCAGTATTTT

v_gene: TRBV4-3
j_gene: TRBJ1-1
abundance: .
d_gene: .
CDR3aa: CASTSRFDRITVNTEAFF
CDR3nt: TGCGCCAGCACCTCAAGATTCGACCGAATAACAGTGAACACTGAAGCTTTCTTT

v_gene: TRBV6-5
j_gene: TRBJ2-7
abundance: .
d_gene: .
CDR3aa: CASSYLNRSQEGEQYF
CDR3nt: TGTGCCAGCAGTTACCTGAACCGATCCCAAGAGGGCGAGCAGTACTTC

v_gene: TRBV4-2
j_gene: TRBJ2-7
abundance: .
d_gene: .
CDR3aa: CASSQDGRSYEQYF
CDR3nt: TGTGCCAGCAGCCAAGACGGCAGGTCCTACGAGCAGTACTTC

v_gene: TRBV28
j_gene: TRBJ2-7
abundance: .
d_gene: TRBD2
CDR3aa: CAQLPSGRAYEQYF
CDR3nt: TGTGCCCAGCTCCCTAGCGGGAGGGCGTACGAGCAGTACTTC

v_gene: TRBV20-1
j_gene: TRBJ2-7
abundance: .
d_gene: TRBD2
CDR3aa: CSAGLAYEQYF
CDR3nt: TGCAGTGCTGGACTAGCCTACGAGCAGTACTTC

v_gene: TRBV29-1
j_gene: TRBJ2-6
abundance: .
d_gene: TRBD1
CDR3aa: CSVWTGGARPGANVLTF
CDR3nt: TGCAGCGTTTGGACAGGGGGAGCCAGACCTGGGGCCAACGTCCTGACTTTC

v_gene: TRBV4-2
j_gene: TRBJ1-1
abundance: .
d_gene: .
CDR3aa: CASSQDWAENTEAFF
CDR3nt: TGTGCCAGCAGCCAAGATTGGGCAGAGAACACTGAAGCTTTCTTT

v_gene: TRBV2
j_gene: TRBJ2-2
abundance: .
d_gene: TRBD1
CDR3aa: CASSDRGLDTGELFF
CDR3nt: TGTGCCAGCAGCGACAGGGGGTTAGACACCGGGGAGCTGTTTTTT

v_gene: TRBV5-1
j_gene: TRBJ2-1
abundance: once
d_gene: TRBD1
CDR3aa: CASSPEGQETHNEQFF
CDR3nt: TGCGCCAGCAGCCCGGAGGGACAGGAGACGCACAATGAGCAGTTCTTC

v_gene: TRBV30
j_gene: TRBJ2-5
abundance: .
d_gene: TRBD2
CDR3aa: CAWTSGRAQETQYF
CDR3nt: TGTGCCTGGACTAGCGGGAGGGCCCAAGAGACCCAGTACTTC

v_gene: TRBV6-1
j_gene: TRBJ2-7
abundance: .
d_gene: TRBD1
CDR3aa: CASLGRDREYEQYF
CDR3nt: TGTGCCAGCTTGGGAAGGGACAGGGAATACGAGCAGTACTTC

v_gene: TRBV27
j_gene: TRBJ1-4
abundance: few
d_gene: TRBD1
CDR3aa: CASSPKDRGRAREKLFF
CDR3nt: TGTGCCAGCAGCCCTAAGGACAGGGGTAGGGCTAGGGAAAAACTGTTTTTT

v_gene: TRBV5-1
j_gene: TRBJ2-3
abundance: few
d_gene: .
CDR3aa: CASSMITLGGSDTQYF
CDR3nt: TGCGCCAGCAGCATGATTACCCTTGGAGGGTCAGATACGCAGTATTTT

v_gene: TRBV28
j_gene: TRBJ1-4
abundance: .
d_gene: .
CDR3aa: CASSFGPGEKLFF
CDR3nt: TGTGCCAGCAGTTTCGGACCAGGGGAAAAACTGTTTTTT

v_gene: TRBV28
j_gene: TRBJ1-5
abundance: .
d_gene: .
CDR3aa: CASSFYRGSNQPQHF
CDR3nt: TGTGCCAGCAGTTTTTACCGGGGATCCAATCAGCCCCAGCATTTT

v_gene: TRBV6-5
j_gene: TRBJ1-1
abundance: .
d_gene: .
CDR3aa: CASSYLQWNTEAFF
CDR3nt: TGTGCCAGCAGTTATCTCCAGTGGAACACTGAAGCTTTCTTT

v_gene: TRBV29-1
j_gene: TRBJ2-2
abundance: .
d_gene: TRBD2
CDR3aa: CSVVGTSGTTGELFF
CDR3nt: TGCAGCGTTGTCGGAACTAGCGGGACCACCGGGGAGCTGTTTTTT

v_gene: TRBV27
j_gene: TRBJ2-1
abundance: .
d_gene: TRBD2
CDR3aa: CASSYFRREVGEQFF
CDR3nt: TGTGCCAGCAGTTATTTTCGGCGGGAGGTCGGGGAGCAGTTCTTC

v_gene: TRBV5-6
j_gene: TRBJ2-3
abundance: once
d_gene: .
CDR3aa: CASSLRGSYTDTQYF
CDR3nt: TGTGCCAGCAGCCTCAGGGGCTCTTACACAGATACGCAGTATTTT

v_gene: TRBV4-1
j_gene: TRBJ2-7
abundance: .
d_gene: TRBD2
CDR3aa: CASSQVGTSGRISYEQYF
CDR3nt: TGCGCCAGCAGCCAAGTTGGGACTAGCGGGAGGATATCCTACGAGCAGTACTTC

v_gene: TRBV7-9
j_gene: TRBJ2-2
abundance: once
d_gene: .
CDR3aa: CASSLGFDTPNTGELFF
CDR3nt: TGTGCCAGCAGCTTAGGCTTTGATACACCGAACACCGGGGAGCTGTTTTTT

v_gene: TRBV10-3
j_gene: TRBJ2-2
abundance: .
d_gene: .
CDR3aa: CAISDRVRQEDGELFF
CDR3nt: TGTGCCATCAGTGACCGGGTTAGACAGGAGGACGGGGAGCTGTTTTTT

v_gene: TRBV10-2
j_gene: TRBJ2-2
abundance: .
d_gene: .
CDR3aa: CASLLGSTGELFF
CDR3nt: TGCGCCAGCCTACTGGGGAGCACCGGGGAGCTGTTTTTT

v_gene: TRBV28
j_gene: TRBJ2-1
abundance: once
d_gene: .
CDR3aa: CASTLGLVRGNEQFF
CDR3nt: TGTGCCAGCACCTTGGGTCTAGTCCGGGGGAATGAGCAGTTCTTC

v_gene: TRBV25-1
j_gene: TRBJ2-7
abundance: .
d_gene: .
CDR3aa: CASSDRGPFSYEQYF
CDR3nt: TGTGCCAGCAGTGACAGGGGCCCCTTTTCCTACGAGCAGTACTTC

v_gene: TRBV30
j_gene: TRBJ2-2
abundance: .
d_gene: TRBD2
CDR3aa: CAWSRLAGGPGELFF
CDR3nt: TGTGCCTGGAGTAGGCTAGCGGGAGGGCCCGGGGAGCTGTTTTTT

v_gene: TRBV7-9
j_gene: TRBJ2-1
abundance: .
d_gene: TRBD2
CDR3aa: CASSGGRGFNEQFF
CDR3nt: TGTGCCAGCTCCGGCGGGAGGGGTTTCAATGAGCAGTTCTTC

v_gene: TRBV11-2
j_gene: TRBJ2-3
abundance: .
d_gene: .
CDR3aa: CASSLAQGSSSTDTQYF
CDR3nt: TGTGCCAGCAGCTTAGCCCAGGGATCATCTAGCACAGATACGCAGTATTTT

v_gene: TRBV19
j_gene: TRBJ2-7
abundance: once
d_gene: TRBD2
CDR3aa: CASGTSGSYEQYF
CDR3nt: TGTGCCAGCGGGACTAGCGGGTCCTACGAGCAGTACTTC